These 2 T cell receptor beta chains originate from one sample sequenced in a study of CD8+ T cells in alopecia areata. The sequencing template was cDNA reverse transcribed from extracted RNA. TCRdb's table, derived via immunoSEQ multiplex PCR, lists solely in-frame clones and lacks some. The data show a few hundred thousand clones, about three fifths seen once. Documented treatment: oral pan-JAK inhibitor, 5-10 mg twice daily. The sample in question was CD4+ T cells sorted from blood, obtained around week 54, from a patient treated with tofacitinib. These receptor sequences come from a human donor with alopecia areata.

This chain joins TRBV15 and TRBJ2-3; 7 bases map to TRBD2. V was pared by 3 bases and J by 0 bases, with 3 bases of the junction left unmatched. The germline gives CDR1 LNHNV, CDR2 YYDKDF (reference sequence). The CDR3 contains 15 residues. The CDR3 loop reads CATSSLGGSTDTQYF. The DNA for the CDR3 is TGTGCCACCAGCAGTTTGGGGGGGAGCACAGATACGCAGTATTTT.

Notes on this clone: Different DNA sequences within this sample yield the same CDR3. The V gene is TRBV29-1, the J gene TRBJ2-3; D is unclear. This CDR3 has 10 amino acids. Trimming took 4 bases from V and 6 from J, leaving 5 bases between them. The germline V gene has CDR1 SQVTM and CDR2 ANQGSEA. The CDR3 loop reads CSVGSDTQYF. CDR3 nucleotide sequence: TGCAGCGTTGGATCCGATACGCAGTATTTT.